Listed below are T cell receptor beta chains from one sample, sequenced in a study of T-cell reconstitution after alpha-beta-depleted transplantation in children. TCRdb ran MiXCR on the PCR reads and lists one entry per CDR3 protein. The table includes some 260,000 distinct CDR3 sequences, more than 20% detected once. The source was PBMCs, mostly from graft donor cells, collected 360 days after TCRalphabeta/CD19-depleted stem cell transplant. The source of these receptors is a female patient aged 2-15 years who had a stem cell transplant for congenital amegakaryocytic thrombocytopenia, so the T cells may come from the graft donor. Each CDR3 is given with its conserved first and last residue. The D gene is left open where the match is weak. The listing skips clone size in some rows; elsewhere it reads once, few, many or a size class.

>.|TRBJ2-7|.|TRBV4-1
CASSQDGTGSYEQYF
TGCGCCAGCAGCCAAGATGGAACAGGGTCCTACGAGCAGTACTTC
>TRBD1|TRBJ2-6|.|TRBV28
CANSFPDRAVYGANVLTF
TGTGCCAACAGTTTCCCAGACAGGGCTGTTTACGGGGCCAACGTCCTGACTTTC
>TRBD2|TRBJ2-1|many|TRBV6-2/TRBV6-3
CASRIAGAYNEQFF
TGTGCCAGCCGTATAGCGGGAGCCTACAATGAGCAGTTCTTC
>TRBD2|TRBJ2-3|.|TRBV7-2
CASSVVRTSRSDTQYF
TGTGCCAGCAGCGTAGTGAGGACTAGCCGGTCAGATACGCAGTATTTT
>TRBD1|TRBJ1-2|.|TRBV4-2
CASSQDRGPSGYTF
TGTGCCAGCAGCCAAGACAGGGGGCCTAGTGGCTACACCTTC
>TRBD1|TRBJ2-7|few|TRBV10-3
CAISRQGAYEQYF
TGTGCCATCAGCCGACAGGGGGCCTACGAGCAGTACTTC
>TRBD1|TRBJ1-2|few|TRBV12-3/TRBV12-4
CASSTGTGVYGYTF
TGTGCCAGCAGCACCGGGACAGGTGTCTATGGCTACACCTTC
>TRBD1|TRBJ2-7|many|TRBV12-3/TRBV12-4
CASSFSGTGRTYEQYF
TGTGCCAGCAGTTTCTCCGGGACAGGGAGAACCTACGAGCAGTACTTC
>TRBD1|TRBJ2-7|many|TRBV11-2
CASRGQNFSYEQYF
TGTGCCAGCAGGGGACAGAACTTCTCCTACGAGCAGTACTTC
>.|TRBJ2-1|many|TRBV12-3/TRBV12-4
CASSRERNEQFF
TGTGCCAGCAGCCGGGAGCGAAATGAGCAGTTCTTC
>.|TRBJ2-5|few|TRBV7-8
CASSLATGLGETQYF
TGTGCCAGCAGCTTAGCAACCGGTTTGGGAGAGACCCAGTACTTC
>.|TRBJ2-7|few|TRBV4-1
CASSQDPTWGYEQYF
TGCGCCAGCAGCCAAGACCCAACCTGGGGCTACGAGCAGTACTTC
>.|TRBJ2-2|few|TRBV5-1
CASSLTPDRNTGELFF
TGCGCCAGCAGCTTGACCCCCGACAGAAACACCGGGGAGCTGTTTTTT
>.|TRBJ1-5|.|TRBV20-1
CSATPSNQPQHF
TGCAGTGCTACCCCGAGCAATCAGCCCCAGCATTTT
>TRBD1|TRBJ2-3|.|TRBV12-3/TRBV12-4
CASRGQGLSTDMQYF
TGTGCCAGCAGGGGACAGGGGTTAAGCACAGATATGCAGTATTTT
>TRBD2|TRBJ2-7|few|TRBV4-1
CASSQDERGGLADSYEQYF
TGCGCCAGCAGCCAAGATGAAAGAGGGGGACTAGCGGACTCCTACGAGCAGTACTTC
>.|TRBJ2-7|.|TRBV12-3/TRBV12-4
CASSPRWGGAFSYEQYF
TGTGCCAGCAGTCCCCGGTGGGGGGGCGCTTTCTCTTACGAGCAGTACTTC
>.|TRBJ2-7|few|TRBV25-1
CASQTRYEQYF
TGTGCCAGCCAGACTAGGTACGAGCAGTACTTC
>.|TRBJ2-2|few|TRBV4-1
CASSRHTSTGELFF
TGCGCCAGCAGCCGCCACACAAGCACCGGGGAGCTGTTTTTT
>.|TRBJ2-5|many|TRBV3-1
CASSQVLSETQYF
TGTGCCAGCAGCCAAGTACTGTCCGAGACCCAGTACTTC
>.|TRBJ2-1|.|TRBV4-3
CASSQERGNYNEQFF
TGCGCCAGCAGCCAAGAGAGGGGGAACTACAATGAGCAGTTCTTC
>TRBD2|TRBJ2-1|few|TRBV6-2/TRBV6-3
CASSYGVLTSGSYNEQFF
TGTGCCAGCAGTTATGGGGTGTTGACTAGCGGCTCCTACAATGAGCAGTTCTTC
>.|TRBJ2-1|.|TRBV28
CASRRRRWSSNEQFF
TGTGCCAGCCGCCGCAGACGGTGGAGTTCAAATGAGCAGTTCTTC
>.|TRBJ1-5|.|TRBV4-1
CASRPFFTGKRVSNQPQHF
TGCGCCAGCAGACCCTTTTTCACAGGGAAACGAGTAAGCAATCAGCCCCAGCATTTT
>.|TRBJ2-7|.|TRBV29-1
CSVEVAHSYEQYF
TGCAGCGTTGAAGTAGCGCACTCCTACGAGCAGTACTTC
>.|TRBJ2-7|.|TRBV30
CAWRPSGGPYYEQYF
TGTGCCTGGAGGCCGTCGGGGGGCCCCTACTACGAGCAGTACTTC
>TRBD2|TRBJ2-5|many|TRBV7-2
CASSLGLAVQETQYF
TGTGCCAGCAGCTTAGGGCTAGCGGTTCAAGAGACCCAGTACTTC
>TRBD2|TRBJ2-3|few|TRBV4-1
CASSQSASSGHTDTQYF
TGCGCCAGCAGCCAATCAGCTTCTAGCGGTCACACAGATACGCAGTATTTT
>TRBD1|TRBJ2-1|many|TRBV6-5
CASSYPRTGDNEQFF
TGTGCCAGCAGTTACCCCAGGACAGGGGACAATGAGCAGTTCTTC
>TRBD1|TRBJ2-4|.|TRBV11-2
CASSLLGGADIQYF
TGTGCCAGCAGCTTATTAGGGGGCGCAGACATTCAGTACTTC
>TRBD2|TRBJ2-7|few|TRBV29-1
CSVRLAGHYEQYF
TGCAGCGTTCGGCTAGCGGGGCACTACGAGCAGTACTTC
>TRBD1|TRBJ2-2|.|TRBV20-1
CSARDLAGGGNTGELFF
TGCAGTGCTAGAGATCTAGCAGGGGGTGGAAACACCGGGGAGCTGTTTTTT
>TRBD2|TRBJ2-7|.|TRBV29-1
CSVVSGSSYEQYF
TGCAGCGTTGTCAGCGGGAGCTCCTACGAGCAGTACTTC
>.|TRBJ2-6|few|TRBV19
CASSIGYGSGANVLTF
TGTGCCAGTAGTATAGGGTACGGCTCTGGGGCCAACGTCCTGACTTTC
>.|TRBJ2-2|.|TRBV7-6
CASSLVLRLAAGELFF
TGTGCCAGCAGCTTAGTTTTGCGACTTGCGGCCGGGGAGCTGTTTTTT
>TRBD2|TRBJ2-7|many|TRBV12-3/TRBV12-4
CASSLGGSNYEQYF
TGTGCCAGCAGTTTGGGCGGGAGTAACTACGAGCAGTACTTC
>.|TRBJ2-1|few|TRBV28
CASSFAGSSYNEQFF
TGTGCCAGCAGTTTTGCCGGGAGCTCCTACAATGAGCAGTTCTTC
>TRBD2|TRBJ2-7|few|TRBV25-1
CASSDAGEWYEQYF
TGTGCCAGCAGTGATGCGGGAGAATGGTACGAGCAGTACTTC
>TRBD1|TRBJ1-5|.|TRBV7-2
CASSQGQGGNQPQHF
TGTGCCAGCAGTCAGGGACAGGGAGGCAATCAGCCCCAGCATTTT
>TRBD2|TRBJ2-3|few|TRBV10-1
CASSESSSGMTDTQYF
TGCGCCAGCAGTGAGTCTTCTAGCGGGATGACAGATACGCAGTATTTT
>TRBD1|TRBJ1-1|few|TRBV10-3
CAISDGPNRGDTEAFF
TGTGCCATCAGTGACGGACCCAACAGGGGGGACACTGAAGCTTTCTTT
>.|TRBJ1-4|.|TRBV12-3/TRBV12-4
CASSLAGGSPWELFF
TGTGCCAGCAGTTTAGCAGGCGGATCCCCCTGGGAACTGTTTTTT
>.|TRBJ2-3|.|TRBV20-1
CSARNTPQRTTDTQYF
TGCAGTGCTAGAAATACCCCCCAGCGGACCACAGATACGCAGTATTTT
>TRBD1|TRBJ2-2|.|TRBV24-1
CATSDWGQGTAGYTGELFF
TGTGCCACCAGTGATTGGGGACAGGGGACGGCGGGGTACACCGGGGAGCTGTTTTTT
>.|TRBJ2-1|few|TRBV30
CAWKWLPGEQFF
TGTGCCTGGAAATGGCTCCCCGGTGAGCAGTTCTTC
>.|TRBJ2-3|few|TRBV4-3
CASSQVFSGPDTDTQYF
TGCGCCAGCAGCCAAGTTTTTTCGGGGCCAGACACAGATACGCAGTATTTT
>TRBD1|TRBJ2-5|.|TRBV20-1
CSAPPGTGAWETQYF
TGCAGTGCCCCCCCCGGGACAGGGGCGTGGGAGACCCAGTACTTC
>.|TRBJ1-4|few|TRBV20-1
CSATRARGEKLFF
TGCAGTGCGACCCGGGCACGCGGAGAAAAACTGTTTTTT
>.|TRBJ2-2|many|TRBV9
CASSADSYTGELFF
TGTGCCAGCAGCGCTGACAGTTACACCGGGGAGCTGTTTTTT
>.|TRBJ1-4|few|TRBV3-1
CASSKYDGEKLFF
TGTGCCAGCAGCAAATATGACGGGGAAAAACTGTTTTTT
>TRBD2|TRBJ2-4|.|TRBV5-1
CASSLRTSGAGNIQYF
TGCGCCAGCAGCTTGAGGACTAGCGGGGCTGGAAACATTCAGTACTTC
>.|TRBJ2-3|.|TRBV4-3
CASSQDWETIVKDTQYF
TGCGCCAGCAGCCAAGATTGGGAGACTATTGTGAAAGATACGCAGTATTTT
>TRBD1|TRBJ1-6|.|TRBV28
CASSRDRANSPLHF
TGTGCCAGCAGTCGGGACAGGGCTAATTCACCCCTCCACTTT
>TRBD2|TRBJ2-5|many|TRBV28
CASSEAGPSQETQYF
TGTGCCAGCAGTGAAGCGGGACCTTCCCAAGAGACCCAGTACTTC
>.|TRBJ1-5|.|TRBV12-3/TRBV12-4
CASSLAPSQPQHF
TGTGCCAGCAGTTTAGCGCCCAGTCAGCCCCAGCATTTT
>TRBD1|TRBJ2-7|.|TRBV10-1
CASSTGTVYEQYF
TGCGCCAGCAGTACCGGGACAGTCTACGAGCAGTACTTC
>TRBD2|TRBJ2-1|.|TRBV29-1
CSLGTSGSVYNEQFF
TGCAGCCTGGGGACTAGCGGGAGTGTATACAATGAGCAGTTCTTC
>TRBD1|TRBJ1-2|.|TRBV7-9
CASSSGQGGAYGYTF
TGTGCCAGCAGCTCAGGACAGGGGGGCGCCTATGGCTACACCTTC
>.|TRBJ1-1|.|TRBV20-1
CSARGGLEAFF
TGCAGTGCTAGAGGGGGCCTGGAAGCTTTCTTT
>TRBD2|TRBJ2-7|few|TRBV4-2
CASSQDSSGGAPYEQYF
TGTGCCAGCAGCCAAGATTCAAGCGGGGGGGCCCCCTACGAGCAGTACTTC